This TCR beta chain stems from a study of T-cell reconstitution after alpha-beta-depleted transplantation in children. The V gene end was trimmed by 4 bases and the J gene end by 6 bases; junction bases not matched to a gene: 4. The CDR3 runs 14 residues. From germline, CDR1 is MRHNA and CDR2 SNTAGT. This clonotype has a count of ten or more. Unique molecular identifiers tagged the TCRbeta library. TCRdb recomputed calls from the PCR reads with MiXCR, one row per CDR3 protein. The data hold under 450,000 distinct CDR3 sequences, with about an eighth observed a single time. The sequence came from a human donor who donated a stem cell graft to a child with Fanconi anemia. V usage is TRBV6-4 and J usage is TRBJ2-2, with 8 bases fitting TRBD1. This material consisted of PBMCs, taken from the stem cell graft. The CDR3 DNA follows: TGTGCCAGCAGTGCACAGGGGGGCGCCGGGGAGCTGTTTTTT. Translating it yields CASSAQGGAGELFF.